This is a list of T cell receptor beta chains from one sample in a study of beta chain features in type 1 diabetes. Libraries were prepared by immunoSEQ multiplex PCR; TCRdb keeps only in-frame clonotypes and omits some of them. The sample lists about 150,000 clones; over 7.5% were seen once. The sample was central memory CD4+ T cells from blood. Receptors originate from a young man in good health. The CDR3 runs from the conserved cysteine through the conserved F or W. Fields, in order: V gene, clone size, D gene, J gene, CDR3 DNA, CDR3 protein. D genes are given only for firm matches. Clone sizes are given selectively: once, few, many, or a class where the clone is expanded.

TRBV28	few	.	TRBJ2-7	TGTGCCAGCAGCCGGGGCTACGAGCAGTACTTC	CASSRGYEQYF
TRBV5-1	.	.	TRBJ2-5	TGCGCCAGCAGGCCGGCGGGGGCTTGGGAAGAGACCCAGTACTTC	CASRPAGAWEETQYF
TRBV9	many	TRBD1	TRBJ2-2	TGTGCCAGCAGCACAGGGGGCACCACCGGGGAGCTGTTTTTT	CASSTGGTTGELFF
TRBV6-5	.	.	TRBJ2-5	TGTGCCAGCTCTGGAGAACTAGCTGTGAAGACCCAGTACTTC	CASSGELAVKTQYF
TRBV7-2	many	.	TRBJ1-5	TGTGCCAGCAGCTCTAGGGGGAATCAGCCCCAGCATTTT	CASSSRGNQPQHF
TRBV9	.	TRBD1	TRBJ1-6	TGTGCCAGCAGTGGGGGGACAGGGTATTCACCCCTCCACTTT	CASSGGTGYSPLHF
TRBV6-4	many	TRBD2	TRBJ2-1	TGTGCCAGCAGTGACTCCACTAGCGGGGGCTACAATGAGCAGTTCTTC	CASSDSTSGGYNEQFF
TRBV5-1	.	TRBD1	TRBJ2-7	TGCGCCAGCAGCTTAAGGGCGGGACAGGGTTCCTACGAGCAGTACTTC	CASSLRAGQGSYEQYF
TRBV18	.	TRBD1	TRBJ1-2	TGTGCCAGCTCACCGACAGGGGATGGCTACACCTTC	CASSPTGDGYTF
TRBV19	.	TRBD1	TRBJ2-1	TGTGCCAGTACACAGGGGTATGAGCAGTTCTTC	CASTQGYEQFF
TRBV14	few	.	TRBJ2-3	TGTGCCAGCAGCCAAGTCCTAGCCGGGACACATCTTGGAGATACGCAGTATTTT	CASSQVLAGTHLGDTQYF
TRBV4-2	.	.	TRBJ2-7	TGTGCCAGCAGCCAAGATAGTTCGGTTCTGCGCGAGCAGTACTTC	CASSQDSSVLREQYF
TRBV6-5	few	TRBD1	TRBJ2-7	TGTGCCAGCAGTTCCAATTTGGACAGGGACAAGCAGTACTTC	CASSSNLDRDKQYF
TRBV7-9	few	.	TRBJ1-2	TGTGCCACCTCAGCTTACGGGCAGGGGAATGGCTACACCTTC	CATSAYGQGNGYTF
TRBV30	few	.	TRBJ2-7	TGTGCCTGGAGTTCGGGGGTGTACGAGCAGTACTTC	CAWSSGVYEQYF
TRBV7-2	.	TRBD2	TRBJ2-7	TGTGCCAGCAGCTTCAGCGGGAGCCCCTCCTACGAGCAGTACTTC	CASSFSGSPSYEQYF
TRBV18	.	TRBD1	TRBJ1-6	TGTGCCAGCTCAACGCGAGGGGGCAGGGATAATTCACCCCTCCACTTT	CASSTRGGRDNSPLHF
TRBV6-1	.	.	TRBJ2-2	TGTGCCAGCAGTGTTCAGGGGTCTGACGGGGAGCTGTTTTTT	CASSVQGSDGELFF